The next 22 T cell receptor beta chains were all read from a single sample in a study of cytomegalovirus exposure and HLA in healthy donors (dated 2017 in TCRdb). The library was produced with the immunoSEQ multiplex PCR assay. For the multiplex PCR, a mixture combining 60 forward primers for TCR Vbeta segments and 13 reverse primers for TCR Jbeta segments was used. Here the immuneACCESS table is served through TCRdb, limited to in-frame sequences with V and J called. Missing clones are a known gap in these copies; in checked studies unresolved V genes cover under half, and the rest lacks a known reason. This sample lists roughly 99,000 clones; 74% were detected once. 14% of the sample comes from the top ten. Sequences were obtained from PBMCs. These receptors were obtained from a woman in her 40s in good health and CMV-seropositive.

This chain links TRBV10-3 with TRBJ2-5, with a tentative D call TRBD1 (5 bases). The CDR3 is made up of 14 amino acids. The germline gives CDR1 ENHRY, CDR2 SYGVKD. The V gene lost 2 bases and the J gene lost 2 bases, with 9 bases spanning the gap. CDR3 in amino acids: CAISERQLQETQYF. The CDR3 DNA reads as TGTGCCATCAGTGAGAGACAGCTACAAGAGACCCAGTACTTC.

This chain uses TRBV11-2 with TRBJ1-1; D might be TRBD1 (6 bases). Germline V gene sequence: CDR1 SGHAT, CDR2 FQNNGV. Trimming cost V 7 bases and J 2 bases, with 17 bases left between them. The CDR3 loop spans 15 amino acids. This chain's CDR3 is CASTAWDTFNTEAFF. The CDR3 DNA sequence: TGTGCCAGCACTGCATGGGACACATTTAACACTGAAGCTTTCTTT.

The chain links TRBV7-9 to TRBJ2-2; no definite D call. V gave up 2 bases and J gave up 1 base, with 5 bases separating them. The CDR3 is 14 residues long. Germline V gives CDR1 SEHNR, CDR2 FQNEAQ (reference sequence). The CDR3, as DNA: TGTGCCAGCAGCTTATCGCGGAACACCGGGGAGCTGTTTTTT. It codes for CASSLSRNTGELFF.

DNA for the CDR3: TGTGCCAGCAGCTTAGGGAGTGCAGGGGCCTATGGCTACACCTTC. Protein: CASSLGSAGAYGYTF. V and J are TRBV7-9 and TRBJ1-2; D may be TRBD1 (6 bases). The V gene lost 1 base and the J gene lost 4 bases, with 13 bases spanning the gap. This CDR3 spans 15 amino acids. Germline CDR1 reads SEHNR; CDR2 reads FQNEAQ (reference sequence).

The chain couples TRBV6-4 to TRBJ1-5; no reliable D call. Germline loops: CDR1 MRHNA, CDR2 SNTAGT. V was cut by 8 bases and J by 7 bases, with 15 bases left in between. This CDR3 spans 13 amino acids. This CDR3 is CASAEVGGQPQHF. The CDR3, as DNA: TGTGCCAGCGCCGAGGTCGGAGGCCAGCCCCAGCATTTT.

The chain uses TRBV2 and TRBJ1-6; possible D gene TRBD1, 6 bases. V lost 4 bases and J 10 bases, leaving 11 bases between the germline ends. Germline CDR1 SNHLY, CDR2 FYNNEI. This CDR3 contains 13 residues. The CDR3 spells CASSVQGRSPLHF. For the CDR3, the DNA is TGTGCCAGCAGTGTTCAGGGGCGGTCACCCCTCCACTTT.

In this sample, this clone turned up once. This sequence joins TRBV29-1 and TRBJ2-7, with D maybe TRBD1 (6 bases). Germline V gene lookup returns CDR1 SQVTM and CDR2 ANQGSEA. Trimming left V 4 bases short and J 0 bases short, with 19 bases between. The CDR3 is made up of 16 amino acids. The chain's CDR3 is CSVAPDRPISSYEQYF. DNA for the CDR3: TGCAGCGTTGCCCCGGACAGACCAATTAGCTCCTACGAGCAGTACTTC.

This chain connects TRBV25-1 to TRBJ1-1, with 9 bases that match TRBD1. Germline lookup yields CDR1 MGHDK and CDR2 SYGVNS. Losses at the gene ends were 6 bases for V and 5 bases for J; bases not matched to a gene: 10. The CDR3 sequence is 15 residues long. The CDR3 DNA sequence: TGTGCCAGCAGCGAAGCCGGGACAGGGAGTACTGAAGCTTTCTTT. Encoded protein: CASSEAGTGSTEAFF.

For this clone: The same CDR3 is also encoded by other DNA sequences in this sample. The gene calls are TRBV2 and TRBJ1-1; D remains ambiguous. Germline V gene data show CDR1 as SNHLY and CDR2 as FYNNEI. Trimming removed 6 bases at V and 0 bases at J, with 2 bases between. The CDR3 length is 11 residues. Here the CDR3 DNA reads TGTGCCAGCAGCTTGAACACTGAAGCTTTCTTT. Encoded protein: CASSLNTEAFF. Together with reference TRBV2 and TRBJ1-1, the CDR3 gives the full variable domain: EPEVTQTPSHQVTQMGQEVILRCVPISNHLYFYWYRQILGQKVEFLVSFYNNEISEKSEIFDDQFSVERPDGSNFTLKIRSTKLEDSAMYFCASSLNTEAFFGQGTRLTVV.

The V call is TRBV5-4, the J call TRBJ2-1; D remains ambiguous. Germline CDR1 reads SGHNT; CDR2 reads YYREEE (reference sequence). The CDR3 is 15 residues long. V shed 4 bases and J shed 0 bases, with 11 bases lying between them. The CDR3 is CASSPPVSSYNEQFF. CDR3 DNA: TGTGCCAGCAGCCCTCCGGTGAGCTCCTACAATGAGCAGTTCTTC. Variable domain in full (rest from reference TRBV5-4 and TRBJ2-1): ETGVTQSPTHLIKTRGQQVTLRCSSQSGHNTVSWYQQALGQGPQFIFQYYREEENGRGNFPPRFSGLQFPNYSSELNVNALELDDSALYLCASSPPVSSYNEQFFGPGTRLTVL.

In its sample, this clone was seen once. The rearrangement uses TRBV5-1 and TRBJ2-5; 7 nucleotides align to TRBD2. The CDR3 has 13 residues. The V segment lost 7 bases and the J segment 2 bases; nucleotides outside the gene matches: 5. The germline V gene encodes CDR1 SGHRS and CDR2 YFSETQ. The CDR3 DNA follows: TGCGCCAGCGGGGGGGATAATCAAGAGACCCAGTACTTC. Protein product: CASGGDNQETQYF. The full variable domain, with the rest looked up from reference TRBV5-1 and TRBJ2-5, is KAGVTQTPRYLIKTRGQQVTLSCSPISGHRSVSWYQQTPGQGLQFLFEYFSETQRNKGNFPGRFSGRQFSNSRSEMNVSTLELGDSALYLCASGGDNQETQYFGPGTRLLVL.

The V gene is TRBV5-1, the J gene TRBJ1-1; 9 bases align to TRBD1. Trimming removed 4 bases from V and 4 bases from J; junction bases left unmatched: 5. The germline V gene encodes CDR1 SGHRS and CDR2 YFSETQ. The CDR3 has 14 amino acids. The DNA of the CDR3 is TGCGCCAGCAGCCCCGAGACAGGGGGCACTGAAGCTTTCTTT. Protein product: CASSPETGGTEAFF.

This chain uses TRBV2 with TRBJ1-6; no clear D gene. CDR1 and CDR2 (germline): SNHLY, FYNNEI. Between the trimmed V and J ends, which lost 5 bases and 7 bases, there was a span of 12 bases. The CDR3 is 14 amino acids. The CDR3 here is CASSKETDNSPLHF. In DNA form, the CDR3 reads TGTGCCAGCAGTAAGGAGACCGACAATTCACCCCTCCACTTT.

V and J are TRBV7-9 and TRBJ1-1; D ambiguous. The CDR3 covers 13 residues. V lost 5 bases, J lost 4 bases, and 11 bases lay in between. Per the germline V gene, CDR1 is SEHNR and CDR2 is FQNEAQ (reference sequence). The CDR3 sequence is CASSRSGGTEAFF. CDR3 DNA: TGTGCCAGCAGCCGTTCGGGAGGCACTGAAGCTTTCTTT.

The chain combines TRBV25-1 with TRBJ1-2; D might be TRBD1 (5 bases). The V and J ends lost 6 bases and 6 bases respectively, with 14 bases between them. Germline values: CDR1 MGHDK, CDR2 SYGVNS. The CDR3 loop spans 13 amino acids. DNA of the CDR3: TGTGCCAGCAGGCACCTGGGGGGACATGGCTACACCTTC. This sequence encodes CASRHLGGHGYTF.

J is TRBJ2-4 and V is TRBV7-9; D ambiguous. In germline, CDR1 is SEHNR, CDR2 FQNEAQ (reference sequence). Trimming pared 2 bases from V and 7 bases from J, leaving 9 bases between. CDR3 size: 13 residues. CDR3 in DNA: TGTGCCAGCAGCTTATCGGGTGAGAACATTCAGTACTTC. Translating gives CASSLSGENIQYF.

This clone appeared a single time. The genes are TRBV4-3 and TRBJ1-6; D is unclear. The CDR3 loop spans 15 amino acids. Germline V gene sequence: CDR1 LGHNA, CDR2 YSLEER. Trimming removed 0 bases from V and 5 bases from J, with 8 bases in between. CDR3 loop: CASSQEYSNNSPLHF. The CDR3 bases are TGCGCCAGCAGCCAAGAATACAGTAATAATTCACCCCTCCACTTT.

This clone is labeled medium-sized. This CDR3 is CASTPSRNSYEQYF. CDR3 nucleotides: TGTGCCAGCACCCCTTCGCGGAACTCCTACGAGCAGTACTTC. V gene TRBV2 combines with J gene TRBJ2-7; D not certain. The ends were cut back, 7 bases at V and 0 bases at J, with 13 bases in the middle. CDR1 SNHLY and CDR2 FYNNEI come from the germline V gene. This CDR3 is built from 14 residues. The full variable domain, its missing parts supplied by reference TRBV2 and TRBJ2-7, is EPEVTQTPSHQVTQMGQEVILRCVPISNHLYFYWYRQILGQKVEFLVSFYNNEISEKSEIFDDQFSVERPDGSNFTLKIRSTKLEDSAMYFCASTPSRNSYEQYFGPGTRLTVT.

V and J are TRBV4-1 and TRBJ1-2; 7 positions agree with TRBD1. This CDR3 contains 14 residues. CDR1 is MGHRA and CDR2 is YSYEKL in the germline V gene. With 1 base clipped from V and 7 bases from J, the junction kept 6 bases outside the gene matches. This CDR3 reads CASSQADRDRGYTF. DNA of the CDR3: TGCGCCAGCAGCCAAGCTGACAGGGATCGTGGCTACACCTTC.

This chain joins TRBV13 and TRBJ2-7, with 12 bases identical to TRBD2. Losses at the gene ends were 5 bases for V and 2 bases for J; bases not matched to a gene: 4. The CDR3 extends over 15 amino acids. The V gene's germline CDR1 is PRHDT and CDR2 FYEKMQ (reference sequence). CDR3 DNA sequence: TGTGCCAGCAGCCCCGGGACTAGCGGGCCCTACGAGCAGTACTTC. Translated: CASSPGTSGPYEQYF. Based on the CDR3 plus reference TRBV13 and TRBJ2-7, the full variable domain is AAGVIQSPRHLIKEKRETATLKCYPIPRHDTVYWYQQGPGQDPQFLISFYEKMQSDKGSIPDRFSAQQFSDYHSELNMSSLELGDSALYFCASSPGTSGPYEQYFGPGTRLTVT.

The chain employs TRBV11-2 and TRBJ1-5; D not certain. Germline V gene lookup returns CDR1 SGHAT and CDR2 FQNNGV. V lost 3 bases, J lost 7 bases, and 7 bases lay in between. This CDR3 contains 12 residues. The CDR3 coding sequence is TGTGCCAGCAGCTTTCTAGGCCAGCCCCAGCATTTT. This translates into CASSFLGQPQHF.

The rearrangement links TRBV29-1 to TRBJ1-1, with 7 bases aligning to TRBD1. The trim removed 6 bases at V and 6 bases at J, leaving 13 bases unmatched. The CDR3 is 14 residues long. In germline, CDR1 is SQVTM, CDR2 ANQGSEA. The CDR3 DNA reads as TGCAGCGTGACGTGGGGGACAGCAGAAGCTGAAGCTTTCTTT. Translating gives CSVTWGTAEAEAFF.